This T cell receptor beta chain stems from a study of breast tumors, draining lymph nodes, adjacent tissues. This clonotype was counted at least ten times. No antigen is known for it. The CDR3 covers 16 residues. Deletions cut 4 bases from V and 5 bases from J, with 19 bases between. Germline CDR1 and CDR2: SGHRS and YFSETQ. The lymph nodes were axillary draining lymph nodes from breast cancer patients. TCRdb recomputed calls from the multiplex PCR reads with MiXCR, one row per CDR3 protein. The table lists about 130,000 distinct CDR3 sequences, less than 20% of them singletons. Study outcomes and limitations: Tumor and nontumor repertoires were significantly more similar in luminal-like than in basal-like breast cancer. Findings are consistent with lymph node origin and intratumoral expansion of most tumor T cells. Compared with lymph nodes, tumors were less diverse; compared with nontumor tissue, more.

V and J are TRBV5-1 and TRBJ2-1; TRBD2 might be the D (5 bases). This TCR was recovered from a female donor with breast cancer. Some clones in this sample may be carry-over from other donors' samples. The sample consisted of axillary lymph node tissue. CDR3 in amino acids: CASSPGGAAKDNEQFF. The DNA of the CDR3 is TGCGCCAGCAGCCCCGGAGGAGCGGCGAAGGACAATGAGCAGTTCTTC.